These 28 T cell receptor beta chains originate from one sample sequenced in a study of CD8+ T cells in alopecia areata. RNA was extracted and reverse transcribed into cDNA as the sequencing template. Clones were sequenced by immunoSEQ multiplex PCR, and TCRdb holds only the in-frame ones, with some missing. The sample carries 130,000 to 150,000 clones, over 80% recorded once. Sequencing was performed on CD8+ T cells sorted from blood, taken at week 0. Source of these receptors: a human donor with alopecia areata.

V and J are TRBV2 and TRBJ2-2; D gene unclear. Germline CDR1 is SNHLY and CDR2 is FYNNEI. Between the trimmed V and J ends, which lost 3 bases and 8 bases, there was a span of 7 bases. This CDR3 contains 12 residues. CDR3 loop: CASSEGFGELFF. Here the CDR3 DNA reads TGTGCCAGCAGTGAGGGGTTTGGGGAGCTGTTTTTT.

V is TRBV4-1 and J is TRBJ1-1; D gene uncertain. Germline values: CDR1 MGHRA, CDR2 YSYEKL. The CDR3 contains 14 residues. Trimming took off 4 bases at V and 3 bases at J, with 12 bases between the two ends. CDR3 in DNA: TGCGCCAGCAGCCTCAGTGAATCGCACACTGAAGCTTTCTTT. Encoded protein: CASSLSESHTEAFF.

On this clone: The sample holds other DNA sequences that translate to the same CDR3. The V call is TRBV6-5, the J call TRBJ2-7; D not resolved. Trimming pared 0 bases from V and 6 bases from J, leaving 9 bases between. Germline CDR1 is MNHEY and CDR2 is SVGAGI. There are 13 residues in the CDR3. The CDR3 region has the DNA TGTGCCAGCAGTTACTCTTTAACTGGCGAGCAGTACTTC. This sequence encodes CASSYSLTGEQYF.

CDR3 region: CASSSGGAYYGYTF. For the CDR3, the DNA is TGTGCCAGCAGCTCCGGGGGGGCTTACTATGGCTACACCTTC. The chain combines TRBV7-9 with TRBJ1-2; perhaps TRBD1 as D (6 bases). Germline-derived CDR1 and CDR2 are SEHNR and FQNEAQ (reference sequence). V lost 4 bases and J lost 3, with 12 bases in between. The CDR3 contains 14 residues. The full variable domain, completed using reference TRBV7-9 and TRBJ1-2, is DTGVSQNPRHKITKRGQNVTFRCDPISEHNRLYWYRQTLGQGPEFLTYFQNEAQLEKSRLLSDRFSAERPKGSFSTLEIQRTEQGDSAMYLCASSSGGAYYGYTFGSGTRLTVV.

V usage is TRBV4-2 and J usage is TRBJ2-7, with D tentatively TRBD2 (6 bases). This CDR3 is built from 15 residues. Looked up from germline, CDR1 is LGHNA and CDR2 is YNFKEQ. With 0 bases removed from V and 0 bases from J, the gap between germline ends came to 9 bases. CDR3 nucleotide sequence: TGTGCCAGCAGCCAAGATAGCGGTGACTCCTACGAGCAGTACTTC. It codes for CASSQDSGDSYEQYF.

This sequence joins TRBV29-1 and TRBJ2-7; 8 nucleotides match TRBD1. The CDR3 extends over 13 amino acids. J was trimmed by 6 bases and V by 4 bases; bases with no gene match: 8. Germline assignment: CDR1 SQVTM and CDR2 ANQGSEA. CDR3 in amino acids: CSVVAGQGGEQYF. In nucleotides, the CDR3 is TGCAGCGTTGTGGCAGGACAGGGCGGCGAGCAGTACTTC.

The chain links TRBV7-2 to TRBJ2-7; D ambiguous. CDR1 is SGHTA and CDR2 is FQGNSA in the germline V gene. V was shortened by 3 bases and J by 1 base, with 7 bases between the two germline ends. This CDR3 comprises 13 residues. The CDR3 protein is CASSLTPSYEQYF. CDR3 coding DNA: TGTGCCAGCAGCTTGACTCCGTCCTACGAGCAGTACTTC.

In DNA, the CDR3 is TGTGCCAGCAGTTTATCCGTAGGGAACTACGAGCAGTACTTC. This encodes CASSLSVGNYEQYF. This sequence joins TRBV27 and TRBJ2-7; D is ambiguous. The CDR3 runs 14 residues. Germline V gene sequence: CDR1 MNHEY, CDR2 SMNVEV (reference sequence). Between the trimmed V and J ends, which lost 0 bases and 3 bases, there was a span of 9 bases.

The genes are TRBV27 and TRBJ2-1; D not certain. CDR3 size: 14 residues. Trimming removed 7 bases at V and 0 bases at J, with 10 bases between. CDR1 MNHEY and CDR2 SMNVEV come from the germline V gene (reference sequence). The CDR3 nucleotides read TGTGCCAGCACCCCAAAGGGCTCCTACAATGAGCAGTTCTTC. It yields the protein CASTPKGSYNEQFF.

The chain recombines TRBV7-8 with TRBJ2-1; 9 bases match TRBD2. The V segment lost 5 bases and the J segment 9 bases; nucleotides outside the gene matches: 8. Germline CDR1 and CDR2: SGHVS and FQNEAQ. This CDR3 spans 14 amino acids. CDR3 nucleotide sequence: TGTGCCAGCAGCGTCGGGACTAGCCGGACTGAGCAGTTCTTC. This sequence encodes CASSVGTSRTEQFF.

The chain couples TRBV5-1 to TRBJ2-3; tentatively, D is TRBD1 (5 bases). Germline assignment: CDR1 SGHRS and CDR2 YFSETQ. This CDR3 has 14 residues. V was trimmed by 0 bases and J by 3 bases, leaving 8 bases between them. The CDR3 bases are TGCGCCAGCAGCTTGGGAAGGGGTACAGATACGCAGTATTTT. It codes for CASSLGRGTDTQYF.

The chain couples TRBV4-2 to TRBJ2-2; D ambiguous. CDR3 size: 14 residues. Per germline, CDR1 LGHNA and CDR2 YNFKEQ. V lost 0 bases and J 6 bases, leaving 8 bases between the germline ends. The CDR3 sequence is CASSQEGPAGELFF. CDR3 bases: TGTGCCAGCAGCCAAGAAGGTCCAGCCGGGGAGCTGTTTTTT.

This clone was seen more than once but under ten times. The chain employs TRBV7-6 and TRBJ1-1; TRBD1 agrees at 11 bases. The length of the CDR3 is 19 residues. In germline, CDR1 is SGHVS, CDR2 FNYEAQ. The trim removed 1 base at V and 0 bases at J, leaving 10 bases unmatched. CDR3 bases: TGTGCCAGCAGCTTAGGTACTTTCGGGACAGGGGGGATGAACACTGAAGCTTTCTTT. This encodes CASSLGTFGTGGMNTEAFF.

V is TRBV27 and J is TRBJ2-3; D is undetermined. Germline V lookup: CDR1 MNHEY, CDR2 SMNVEV (reference sequence). V lost 2 bases to trimming and J lost 4 bases, with 1 base between them. The CDR3 has 11 amino acids. The CDR3 spells CASSLADTQYF. The DNA for the CDR3 is TGTGCCAGCAGTTTAGCAGATACGCAGTATTTT.

This clone was detected only once. The J gene is TRBJ2-7, the V gene TRBV27; D gene uncertain. V shed 9 bases and J shed 0 bases, with 9 bases lying between them. Germline V gene sequence: CDR1 MNHEY, CDR2 SMNVEV (reference sequence). This CDR3 is 12 amino acids long. CDR3 nucleotides: TGTGCCAGTGGCAGGCTCTCCTACGAGCAGTACTTC. Its protein product is CASGRLSYEQYF.

Here the CDR3 DNA reads TGTGCCAGTAGTATCGTCTCTGGGGAGCAGTTCTTC. Translation gives CASSIVSGEQFF. This chain links TRBV19 with TRBJ2-1; D gene unclear. V was cut by 3 bases and J by 10 bases, with 10 bases left in between. The CDR3 spans 12 residues. Per the germline V gene, CDR1 is LNHDA and CDR2 is SQIVND (reference sequence).

The J gene is TRBJ1-5, the V gene TRBV29-1, with no clear D. Trimming cost V 0 bases and J 0 bases, with 3 bases left between them. CDR1 is SQVTM, CDR2 ANQGSEA, per germline. The CDR3 covers 13 residues. CDR3 in DNA: TGCAGCGTTGAAGAGGGTAGCAATCAGCCCCAGCATTTT. Its protein is CSVEEGSNQPQHF.

This rearrangement joins TRBV5-1 to TRBJ2-1; 15 nucleotides match TRBD2. V trimming: 7 bases; J trimming: 7 bases; junction bases outside the gene matches: 3. Per the germline V gene, CDR1 is SGHRS and CDR2 is YFSETQ. This CDR3 contains 14 residues. CDR3 amino acids: CASGTSGRRNEQFF. The CDR3 DNA reads TGCGCCAGCGGGACTAGCGGGAGGAGGAATGAGCAGTTCTTC. The full variable domain, its missing parts supplied by reference TRBV5-1 and TRBJ2-1, is KAGVTQTPRYLIKTRGQQVTLSCSPISGHRSVSWYQQTPGQGLQFLFEYFSETQRNKGNFPGRFSGRQFSNSRSEMNVSTLELGDSALYLCASGTSGRRNEQFFGPGTRLTVL.

The rearrangement uses TRBV6-4 and TRBJ2-3; 8 bases fit TRBD2. Germline trimming cut 6 bases from V and 1 base from J; bases unmatched to any gene: 6. Germline V gives CDR1 MRHNA, CDR2 SNTAGT. The CDR3 is made up of 15 amino acids. The CDR3 region is CASRNGLAGTDTQYF. The CDR3 DNA reads as TGTGCCAGCAGAAACGGACTAGCCGGCACAGATACGCAGTATTTT.

This clone was detected once. The chain links TRBV7-9 to TRBJ2-3; 11 positions agree with TRBD2. The ends lost 1 base at V and 2 bases at J; junction bases unmatched: 5. From germline, CDR1 is SEHNR and CDR2 FQNEAQ (reference sequence). CDR3 length: 17 residues. In DNA form, the CDR3 reads TGTGCCAGCAGCTTAGAGACTAGCGGGGATTCCACAGATACGCAGTATTTT. Its protein product is CASSLETSGDSTDTQYF. Variable domain in full (rest from reference TRBV7-9 and TRBJ2-3): DTGVSQNPRHKITKRGQNVTFRCDPISEHNRLYWYRQTLGQGPEFLTYFQNEAQLEKSRLLSDRFSAERPKGSFSTLEIQRTEQGDSAMYLCASSLETSGDSTDTQYFGPGTRLTVL.

This chain connects TRBV30 to TRBJ2-2; 7 bases are a match to TRBD1. V lost 0 bases, J lost 6 bases, and 10 bases stayed unmatched. The germline CDR1 and CDR2 sequences are GTSNPN and SVGIG (reference sequence). The CDR3 runs 16 residues. The CDR3 DNA follows: TGTGCCTGGAGTGTGAGCATCACAGGGGAATCCGGGGAGCTGTTTTTT. It yields the protein CAWSVSITGESGELFF.

This chain uses TRBV5-6 with TRBJ1-6, with no clear D. Germline values: CDR1 SGHDT, CDR2 YYEEEE. Trimming left V 2 bases short and J 7 bases short, with 13 bases between. The CDR3 runs 15 residues. The CDR3 here is CASSFWGTKNSPLHF. DNA of the CDR3: TGTGCCAGCAGCTTTTGGGGTACGAAGAATTCACCCCTCCACTTT.

This rearrangement joins TRBV25-1 to TRBJ2-7; 8 bases match TRBD1. CDR1 is MGHDK and CDR2 is SYGVNS in the germline V gene. This CDR3 comprises 12 residues. V dropped 1 base and J dropped 9; count of bases not matched to a gene: 2. CDR3 sequence: CASSEWTGSQYF. DNA for the CDR3: TGTGCCAGCAGTGAATGGACAGGGTCGCAGTACTTC.

V and J are TRBV19 and TRBJ2-2, with D perhaps matching TRBD1 or TRBD2 (5 bases each). The germline CDR1 and CDR2 sequences are LNHDA and SQIVND (reference sequence). With 10 bases removed from V and 6 bases from J, the gap between germline ends came to 18 bases. This CDR3 contains 14 residues. CDR3: CATAIEGRSGELFF. The CDR3 nucleotides read TGTGCCACCGCGATTGAGGGGAGATCCGGGGAGCTGTTTTTT.

This clone has a handful of counts. The chain has TRBV27 and TRBJ2-3; 8 bases align to TRBD1. The CDR3 totals 17 residues. Germline-derived CDR1 and CDR2 are MNHEY and SMNVEV (reference sequence). V shed 2 bases and J 6 bases; nucleotides not matched to a gene: 13. DNA for the CDR3: TGTGCCAGCAGTTTAACAGGGGGAAGTTTAATTTTTGATACGCAGTATTTT. Encoded protein: CASSLTGGSLIFDTQYF.

The V gene is TRBV7-6, the J gene TRBJ2-1; D remains unclear. V was pared by 5 bases and J by 1 base, with 15 bases between. The CDR3 is 16 residues long. CDR1 is SGHVS, CDR2 FNYEAQ, per germline. As DNA, the CDR3 is TGTGCCAGCAGCCTGAGTAGTGGGGTATCCTACAATGAGCAGTTCTTC. It translates to CASSLSSGVSYNEQFF.

The chain couples TRBV6-1 to TRBJ2-3; D gene ambiguous. The CDR3 is 15 residues long. Trimming cost V 0 bases and J 0 bases, with 7 bases left between them. Germline values: CDR1 MNHNS, CDR2 SASEGT. The CDR3 nucleotides are TGTGCCAGCAGTGAAGCGCGCCTGAGCACAGATACGCAGTATTTT. Its protein is CASSEARLSTDTQYF.

The V gene is TRBV7-3, the J gene TRBJ1-2; TRBD1 matches 10 bases. The V gene's germline CDR1 is SGHTA and CDR2 FQGTGA. CDR3 size: 15 residues. V dropped 5 bases and J dropped 2; count of bases not matched to a gene: 5. This chain's CDR3 is CASSETGGANYGYTF. CDR3 nucleotide sequence: TGTGCCAGCAGCGAGACAGGGGGCGCGAACTATGGCTACACCTTC.